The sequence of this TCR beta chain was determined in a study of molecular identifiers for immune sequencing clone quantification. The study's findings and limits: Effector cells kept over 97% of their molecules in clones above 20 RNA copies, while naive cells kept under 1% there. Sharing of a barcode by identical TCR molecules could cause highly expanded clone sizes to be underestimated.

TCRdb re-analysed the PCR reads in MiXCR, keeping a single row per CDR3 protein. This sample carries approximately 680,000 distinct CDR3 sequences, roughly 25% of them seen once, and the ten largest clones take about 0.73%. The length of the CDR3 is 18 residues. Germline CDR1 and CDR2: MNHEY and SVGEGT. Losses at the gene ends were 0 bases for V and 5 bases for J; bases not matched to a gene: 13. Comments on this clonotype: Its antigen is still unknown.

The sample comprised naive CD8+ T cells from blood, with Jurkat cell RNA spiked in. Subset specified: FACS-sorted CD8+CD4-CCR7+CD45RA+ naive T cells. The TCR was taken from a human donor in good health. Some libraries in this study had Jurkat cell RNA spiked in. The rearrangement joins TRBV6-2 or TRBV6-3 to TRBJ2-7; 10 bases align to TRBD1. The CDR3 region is CASSYSTDAGTGVDEQYF. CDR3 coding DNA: TGTGCCAGCAGTTACTCGACGGACGCAGGGACAGGGGTCGACGAGCAGTACTTC.